This is a list of T cell receptor beta chains from one sample in a study of radiotherapy plus CTLA-4 blockade in lung cancer. Data came from immunoSEQ multiplex PCR; TCRdb stores just in-frame clones and leaves some out. In the table there are about 98,000 clones, around 86% of which are singletons. This sample comprised peripheral blood, obtained from a patient treated with radiotherapy plus ipilimumab. The origin of the receptors is a human donor with non-small cell lung cancer who had a partial response to radiotherapy plus ipilimumab. Both conserved end residues are part of each CDR3. Each record gives: V gene, D gene, clone size, J gene, CDR3 length, CDR3 DNA, CDR3 protein. A D gene is named only where the DNA matches it firmly. Part of the rows lack a size; the others show once, few, many or a class for expanded clones.

V: TRBV7-7; D: .; size: .; J: TRBJ2-2; length: 16; DNA: TGTGCCAGCAGCCCCTCCTCCGCCCCGGGTACCGGGGAGCTGTTTTTT; CDR3: CASSPSSAPGTGELFF
V: TRBV4-2; D: TRBD2; size: .; J: TRBJ2-3; length: 19; DNA: TGTGCCAGCAGCCAAGATAGAGCTAGCGGGAGGGCCGACACAGATACGCAGTATTTT; CDR3: CASSQDRASGRADTDTQYF
V: TRBV7-2; D: .; size: .; J: TRBJ1-5; length: 15; DNA: TGTGCCAGCAGACCGGGGGGGGTGCACAATCAGCCCCAGCATTTT; CDR3: CASRPGGVHNQPQHF
V: TRBV7-3; D: TRBD2; size: .; J: TRBJ2-3; length: 14; DNA: TGTGCCAGCAGCCTCGGACTAGCAACAGATACGCAGTATTTT; CDR3: CASSLGLATDTQYF
V: TRBV7-3; D: TRBD1; size: .; J: TRBJ2-2; length: 14; DNA: TGTGCCACTTCGACAGGGGTGAACACCGGGGAGCTGTTTTTT; CDR3: CATSTGVNTGELFF
V: TRBV10-3; D: TRBD2; size: .; J: TRBJ2-3; length: 14; DNA: TGTGCCATCAGTAAGACTAGCGGGCCAGATACGCAGTATTTT; CDR3: CAISKTSGPDTQYF
V: TRBV7-9; D: .; size: .; J: TRBJ2-1; length: 13; DNA: TGTGCCAGCAGCTCTCGGACTGTAGATGAGCAGTTCTTC; CDR3: CASSSRTVDEQFF
V: TRBV5-1; D: .; size: .; J: TRBJ1-4; length: 13; DNA: TGCGCCAGCAGCTTGAGAGTTAATGAAAAACTGTTTTTT; CDR3: CASSLRVNEKLFF
V: TRBV5-6; D: .; size: few; J: TRBJ1-4; length: 15; DNA: TGTGCCAGCAGCTTCGCGGCAGAGCTTAATGAAAAACTGTTTTTT; CDR3: CASSFAAELNEKLFF
V: TRBV18; D: .; size: .; J: TRBJ1-1; length: 15; DNA: TGTGCCAGCTCATCGGTACAGTCGGTGAACACTGAAGCTTTCTTT; CDR3: CASSSVQSVNTEAFF
V: TRBV7-3; D: TRBD2; size: .; J: TRBJ2-3; length: 18; DNA: TGTGCCAGCAGCTTAACTAGCGGGAGGACTGTATCCACAGATACGCAGTATTTT; CDR3: CASSLTSGRTVSTDTQYF
V: TRBV18; D: TRBD2; size: .; J: TRBJ2-2; length: 19; DNA: TGTGCCAGCTCACCCAGGCAAGGACTAGCGGGAGAAGCGACCGGGGAGCTGTTTTTT; CDR3: CASSPRQGLAGEATGELFF
V: TRBV2; D: .; size: .; J: TRBJ2-3; length: 14; DNA: TGTGCCAGCATTGGACAAAGAGCTACAGATACGCAGTATTTT; CDR3: CASIGQRATDTQYF
V: TRBV4-1; D: TRBD1; size: .; J: TRBJ1-4; length: 17; DNA: TGCGCCAGCAGCCAAGTCGGAGGGGGCAGGACTAATGAAAAACTGTTTTTT; CDR3: CASSQVGGGRTNEKLFF
V: TRBV7-2; D: .; size: once; J: TRBJ2-3; length: 13; DNA: TGTGCCAGCAGCGTACTGGGCACAGATACGCAGTATTTT; CDR3: CASSVLGTDTQYF
V: TRBV10-2; D: TRBD2; size: .; J: TRBJ2-2; length: 19; DNA: TGCGCCAGCAGTGATATTGAGAAGGGACTAGCGACTTATGCCGGGGAGCTGTTTTTT; CDR3: CASSDIEKGLATYAGELFF
V: TRBV9; D: TRBD1; size: .; J: TRBJ1-4; length: 14; DNA: TGTGCCAGCAGCGTCGGGACAGATAATGAAAAACTGTTTTTT; CDR3: CASSVGTDNEKLFF
V: TRBV27; D: TRBD2; size: .; J: TRBJ2-2; length: 19; DNA: TGTGCCAGCAGTTCCCCGCGGACTAGCGGGTTGGGGGTGGGCGGGGAGCTGTTTTTT; CDR3: CASSSPRTSGLGVGGELFF
V: TRBV5-4; D: TRBD2; size: .; J: TRBJ2-3; length: 16; DNA: TGTGCCAGCAGCCCGACTAGCGGGAGGGCCGCAGATACGCAGTATTTT; CDR3: CASSPTSGRAADTQYF
V: TRBV19; D: TRBD1; size: .; J: TRBJ2-2; length: 15; DNA: TGTGCCAGTATGACCCGGGCAGGGGGTTCCGGGGAGCTGTTTTTT; CDR3: CASMTRAGGSGELFF
V: TRBV28; D: TRBD1; size: .; J: TRBJ2-3; length: 18; DNA: TGTGCCAGCAGTTCCCTACCGCGACAGGGCGCTAGCACAGATACGCAGTATTTT; CDR3: CASSSLPRQGASTDTQYF
V: TRBV6-6; D: TRBD1; size: .; J: TRBJ1-1; length: 14; DNA: TGTGCCAGCAGGCAGGGGGCTCCGAACACTGAAGCTTTCTTT; CDR3: CASRQGAPNTEAFF
V: TRBV14; D: .; size: .; J: TRBJ1-1; length: 14; DNA: TGTGCCAGCAGCCAACTTCCGGGGGGCACTGAAGCTTTCTTC; CDR3: CASSQLPGGTEAFF
V: TRBV27; D: .; size: .; J: TRBJ2-7; length: 18; DNA: TGTGCCAGCAGTGAGGTGGGCAGGGGTCGTACTGGGTCCTACGAGCAGTACTTC; CDR3: CASSEVGRGRTGSYEQYF
V: TRBV28; D: .; size: .; J: TRBJ1-1; length: 17; DNA: TGTGCCAGCAGTTTTATTTTTGGAAAACAGGAGAACACTGAAGCTTTCTTT; CDR3: CASSFIFGKQENTEAFF
V: TRBV11-3; D: .; size: .; J: TRBJ2-4; length: 15; DNA: TGTGCCAGCAGCTTACGGACTCTAGCCAAAAACATTCAGTACTTC; CDR3: CASSLRTLAKNIQYF
V: TRBV19; D: TRBD1; size: few; J: TRBJ2-1; length: 16; DNA: TGTGCCGGCGTCCAGAGGGGACAGGGGGCGGGAAATGAGCAGTTCTTC; CDR3: CAGVQRGQGAGNEQFF
V: TRBV18; D: TRBD2; size: few; J: TRBJ2-3; length: 15; DNA: TGTGCCAGCTCACTTGGACTAGCGGGAGCCGATACGCAGTATTTT; CDR3: CASSLGLAGADTQYF
V: TRBV7-3; D: TRBD2; size: .; J: TRBJ2-1; length: 17; DNA: TGTGCCAGCAGCCAACTAGCGGGGGGGTTCTCCTACAATGAGCAGTTCTTC; CDR3: CASSQLAGGFSYNEQFF
V: TRBV10-3; D: .; size: .; J: TRBJ2-7; length: 11; DNA: TGTGCCACCAGGGTGGGCCACGAGCAGTACTTC; CDR3: CATRVGHEQYF
V: TRBV2; D: TRBD1; size: .; J: TRBJ1-3; length: 13; DNA: TGTGCCAGGGGACAGTCCCTTGGAAACACCATATATTTT; CDR3: CARGQSLGNTIYF
V: TRBV4-1; D: .; size: many; J: TRBJ2-7; length: 14; DNA: TGCGCCAGCAGCCAAGAACGGATAGCGAGCGAGCAGTACTTC; CDR3: CASSQERIASEQYF
V: TRBV29-1; D: TRBD1; size: .; J: TRBJ2-7; length: 13; DNA: TGCAGCGTTGTTGGTAGGGGGCAGGTCGAGCAGTACTTC; CDR3: CSVVGRGQVEQYF
V: TRBV6-8; D: TRBD1; size: .; J: TRBJ1-4; length: 14; DNA: TGTGCCAGCAGCCTCCGGGACAGTGATTCGAAACTGTTTTTT; CDR3: CASSLRDSDSKLFF
V: TRBV2; D: .; size: .; J: TRBJ1-2; length: 15; DNA: TGTGCCAGCAGTGAAGGTCCACAACCTAACTATGGCTACACCTTC; CDR3: CASSEGPQPNYGYTF
V: TRBV6-1; D: .; size: .; J: TRBJ1-5; length: 14; DNA: TGTGCCAGCGCCCCCGGACAGCTCAATCAGCCCCAGCATTTT; CDR3: CASAPGQLNQPQHF
V: TRBV5-1; D: TRBD2; size: few; J: TRBJ2-2; length: 19; DNA: TGCGCCAGCAGCTTGGAGGTCAGGCTAGCGGGAGTAAACACCGGGGAGCTGTTTTTT; CDR3: CASSLEVRLAGVNTGELFF
V: TRBV7-2; D: TRBD2; size: .; J: TRBJ2-3; length: 15; DNA: TGTGCCAGCAGCTTAGCGGGAGGGCCATCAGATACGCAGTATTTT; CDR3: CASSLAGGPSDTQYF
V: TRBV9; D: .; size: .; J: TRBJ1-5; length: 13; DNA: TGTGCCAGCAGCGTAGATGGGAGGTCAGCCCAGCATTTT; CDR3: CASSVDGRSAQHF
V: TRBV7-3; D: .; size: .; J: TRBJ2-3; length: 15; DNA: TGTGCCAGCAGCTTACCCCTTAGCGGCACAGATACGCAGTATTTT; CDR3: CASSLPLSGTDTQYF
V: TRBV2; D: TRBD1; size: .; J: TRBJ2-1; length: 16; DNA: TGTGCCAACAAGAGGTCCGGGACAGGGAGTGGAGATGAGCAGTTCTTC; CDR3: CANKRSGTGSGDEQFF
V: TRBV19; D: TRBD2; size: .; J: TRBJ2-3; length: 16; DNA: TGTGCCAGTCGGACTAGCGGGATTACAAACACAGATACGCAGTATTTT; CDR3: CASRTSGITNTDTQYF
V: TRBV7-3; D: TRBD2; size: .; J: TRBJ2-2; length: 17; DNA: TGTGCCAGCAGCCCGACTAGCGGGAGAGGTTTTGCCGGGGAGCTGTTTTTT; CDR3: CASSPTSGRGFAGELFF
V: TRBV18; D: .; size: .; J: TRBJ2-7; length: 14; DNA: TGTGCCAGCTCACGATCTGGGAGCTCCTACGAGCAGTACTTC; CDR3: CASSRSGSSYEQYF
V: TRBV7-2; D: .; size: once; J: TRBJ2-2; length: 14; DNA: TGTGCCAGCAGCTTAAATCAGGGGACCGGGGAGCTGTTTTTT; CDR3: CASSLNQGTGELFF
V: TRBV11-3; D: TRBD2; size: .; J: TRBJ2-5; length: 13; DNA: TGTGCCAGCAGCTTAGGGGGAGGGGAGACCCAGTACTTC; CDR3: CASSLGGGETQYF
V: TRBV10-3; D: TRBD2; size: .; J: TRBJ2-3; length: 17; DNA: TGTGCCATCAGCGGACTAGCGGGAGGACGAAGCACAGATACGCAGTATTTT; CDR3: CAISGLAGGRSTDTQYF
V: TRBV5-5; D: .; size: .; J: TRBJ1-2; length: 15; DNA: TGTGCCAGCAGCTTGGTACCCACAGCCTCCTATGGCTACACCTTC; CDR3: CASSLVPTASYGYTF
V: TRBV20-1; D: .; size: .; J: TRBJ2-1; length: 11; DNA: TGCAGTGCTAGAGATGGCCGAGGGCAGTTCTTC; CDR3: CSARDGRGQFF